The 7 T cell receptor beta chains presented below share a single source sample, sequenced in a study of beta chain features in type 1 diabetes. Findings of the study overall: Shortening that was moderate but significant affected the TCRB CDR3s of Type 1 diabetes patients in all four CD4+ subsets.

The antigens of these receptors remain unknown. The study reverse transcribed the entire isolated RNA, so it sequenced expressed TCRB transcripts. Profiling relied on immunoSEQ multiplex PCR, and the TCRdb table lists in-frame clones only, not all of them. The sample shows hundreds of thousands of clones, over 13% of them seen only once. Sequencing was carried out using naive CD4+ T cells from blood. These receptors all come from a man between 18 and 29 years old with type 1 diabetes.

This clone was seen only a few times. This chain joins TRBV29-1 and TRBJ1-5; possibly TRBD1 for D (6 bases). Germline lookup yields CDR1 SQVTM and CDR2 ANQGSEA. V lost 4 bases and J lost 9, with 22 bases in between. The CDR3 covers 15 residues. Here the CDR3 DNA reads TGCAGCGTTGTATTAGGGGGAGGGAACAAGTCGCCCCAGCATTTT. Translation gives CSVVLGGGNKSPQHF.

CDR3 region: CASSLTNNEQFF. DNA of the CDR3: TGTGCCAGCAGCTTAACGAACAATGAGCAGTTCTTC. The chain couples TRBV7-9 to TRBJ2-1; D unclear. V lost 2 bases and J 5 bases, leaving 4 bases between the germline ends. This CDR3 has 12 amino acids. Germline CDR1 reads SEHNR; CDR2 reads FQNEAQ (reference sequence).

The chain carries TRBV25-1 and TRBJ2-2; TRBD1 is a possible D gene (6 bases). CDR3 length: 11 residues. V was clipped by 8 bases and J by 9 bases, with 10 bases between them. CDR1 is MGHDK, CDR2 SYGVNS, per germline. The CDR3 DNA follows: TGTGCCAGCCTGTGGGGGCGGGAGCTGTTTTTT. Translating gives CASLWGRELFF.

This clone came up a few times. The gene calls are TRBV29-1 and TRBJ1-1, with a possible D match to TRBD1 (6 bases). V lost 3 bases and J lost 0, with 8 bases in between. Germline V CDR1 and CDR2: SQVTM, ANQGSEA. The CDR3 is 13 residues long. The CDR3 DNA reads TGCAGCGTTGATCGACAGGTGAACACTGAAGCTTTCTTT. It encodes CSVDRQVNTEAFF.

The sample holds a few counts of this clone. The chain combines TRBV9 with TRBJ2-1, with no clear D. Germline V gene lookup returns CDR1 SGDLS and CDR2 YYNGEE. The germline V and J ends were trimmed by 0 bases and 7 bases, with 5 bases remaining between them. CDR3 size: 12 residues. Here the CDR3 reads CASSVAENEQFF. The CDR3 DNA sequence: TGTGCCAGCAGCGTAGCTGAAAATGAGCAGTTCTTC. Together with reference TRBV9 and TRBJ2-1, the CDR3 gives the full variable domain: DSGVTQTPKHLITATGQRVTLRCSPRSGDLSVYWYQQSLDQGLQFLIQYYNGEERAKGNILERFSAQQFPDLHSELNLSSLELGDSALYFCASSVAENEQFFGPGTRLTVL.

This clone turned up a few times. The CDR3 protein is CAWRGRGGSPLHF. Written as DNA, the CDR3 is TGTGCCTGGAGGGGCCGTGGGGGTTCACCCCTCCACTTT. The V and J genes are TRBV30 and TRBJ1-6; tentative D call: TRBD1 (5 bases). This CDR3 region has 13 residues. V was clipped by 3 bases and J by 9 bases, with 12 bases between them. Germline lookup yields CDR1 GTSNPN and CDR2 SVGIG (reference sequence).

This clone was observed a handful of times. The J gene is TRBJ1-1, the V gene TRBV18, with 7 bases identical to TRBD1. The V gene end was trimmed by 3 bases and the J gene end by 4 bases; junction bases not matched to a gene: 11. The CDR3 extends over 16 amino acids. Germline V gives CDR1 KGHSH, CDR2 LQKENI. For the CDR3, the DNA is TGTGCCAGCTCACCGAGGAGACAGGGTCATAGCACTGAAGCTTTCTTT. Its translation is CASSPRRQGHSTEAFF.